This T cell receptor beta chain derives from a study of T cells in Graves' hyperthyroidism and ophthalmopathy. Study context: Upon initial diagnosis and before any treatment, peripheral blood was collected.

Researchers amplified the TCR beta CDR3 regions from RNA transcripts. During a first-round RT-PCR of the TCR CDR3, the HTBI primer set was used. TCRdb used MiXCR to reprocess the multiplex PCR reads, holding one entry per CDR3 protein. The sample includes about 350,000 distinct CDR3 sequences, 11% to 15% of them seen just once. For the diagnoses, clinical symptoms, serum thyroxine and TRAb, thyroid ultrasound and orbital computed tomography were used. Germline V gives CDR1 SNHLY, CDR2 FYNNEI. Trimming took 6 bases from V and 4 from J, leaving 44 bases between them. CDR3 length: 24 residues. The chain employs TRBV2 and TRBJ2-3, with D possibly being TRBD2 (8 bases). The sample taken for sequencing was blood. The sequence derives from a woman younger than 45 with Graves' hyperthyroidism. CDR3: CASRAPNRGQREPVASGKPDTQYF. CDR3 DNA sequence: TGTGCCAGCAGGGCACCCAACAGGGGCCAGCGGGAGCCGGTTGCGTCGGGCAAACCAGATACGCAGTATTTT.